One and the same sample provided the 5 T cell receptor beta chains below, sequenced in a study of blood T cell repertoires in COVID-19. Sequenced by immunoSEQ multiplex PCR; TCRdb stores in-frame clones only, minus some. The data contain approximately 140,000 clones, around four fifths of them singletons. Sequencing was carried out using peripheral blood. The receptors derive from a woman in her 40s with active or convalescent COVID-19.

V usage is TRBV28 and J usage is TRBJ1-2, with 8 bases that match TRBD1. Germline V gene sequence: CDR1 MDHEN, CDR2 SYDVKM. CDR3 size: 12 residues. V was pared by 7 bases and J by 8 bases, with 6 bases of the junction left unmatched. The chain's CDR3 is CASTRRQGGYTF. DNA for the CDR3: TGTGCCAGCACCCGTCGACAGGGGGGCTACACCTTC.

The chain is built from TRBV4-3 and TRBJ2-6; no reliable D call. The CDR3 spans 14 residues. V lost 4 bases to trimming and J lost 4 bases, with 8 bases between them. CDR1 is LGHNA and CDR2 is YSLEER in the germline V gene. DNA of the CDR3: TGCGCCAGCAGCCTTTCTGAGGGGGCCAACGTCCTGACTTTC. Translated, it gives CASSLSEGANVLTF.

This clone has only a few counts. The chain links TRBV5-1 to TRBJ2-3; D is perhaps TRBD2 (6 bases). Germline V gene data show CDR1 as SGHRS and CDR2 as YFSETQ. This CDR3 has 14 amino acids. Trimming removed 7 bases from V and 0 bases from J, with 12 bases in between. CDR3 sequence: CASQLALSTDTQYF. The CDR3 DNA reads TGCGCCAGCCAACTAGCCCTTAGCACAGATACGCAGTATTTT.

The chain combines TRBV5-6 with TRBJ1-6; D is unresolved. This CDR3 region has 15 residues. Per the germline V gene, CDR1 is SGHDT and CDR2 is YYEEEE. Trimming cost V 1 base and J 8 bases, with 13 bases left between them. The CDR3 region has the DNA TGTGCCAGCAGCTTGTCCCCCGGGGAAGATTCACCCCTCCACTTT. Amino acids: CASSLSPGEDSPLHF.

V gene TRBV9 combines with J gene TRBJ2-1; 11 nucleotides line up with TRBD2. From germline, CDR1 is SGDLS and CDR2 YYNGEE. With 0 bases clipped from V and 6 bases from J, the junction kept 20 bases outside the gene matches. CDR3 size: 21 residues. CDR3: CASSVAPQLAGVLRRLNEQFF. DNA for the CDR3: TGTGCCAGCAGCGTAGCCCCCCAACTAGCGGGAGTCTTGAGGAGGCTCAATGAGCAGTTCTTC.